The next 22 T cell receptor beta chains were all read from a single sample in a study of CD8 T cells in ankylosing spondylitis. TCRdb processed the 5' RACE reads anew with MiXCR; each CDR3 protein has one entry. This table holds under 200,000 distinct CDR3 sequences, roughly 10% found once. Sequenced material: blood, either unsorted or a sorted T cell fraction (not recorded which). The receptors were sampled from a female donor with ankylosing spondylitis or in good health (not recorded which).

V is TRBV10-3 and J is TRBJ1-1; possibly TRBD1 for D (5 bases). Germline V gene lookup returns CDR1 ENHRY and CDR2 SYGVKD. CDR3 length: 14 residues. Trimming cost V 0 bases and J 7 bases, with 12 bases left between them. The CDR3 region is CAISESGGAVEAFF. As DNA, the CDR3 is TGTGCCATCAGTGAGTCGGGAGGGGCGGTTGAAGCTTTCTTT.

This clonotype was detected a few times. This sequence joins TRBV12-3 or TRBV12-4 and TRBJ2-3, with TRBD2 matching over 11 bases. The CDR3 runs 16 residues. V was clipped by 2 bases and J by 3 bases; unmatched bases: 4. Written as DNA, the CDR3 is TGTGCCAGCAGTTTAAGAACTAGCGGGAGAACAGATACGCAGTATTTT. It translates to CASSLRTSGRTDTQYF.

This clonotype was recorded a few times. This chain uses TRBV4-1 with TRBJ2-5, with 11 bases identical to TRBD2. The germline gives CDR1 MGHRA, CDR2 YSYEKL. This CDR3 has 16 residues. With 4 bases clipped from V and 3 bases from J, the junction kept 7 bases outside the gene matches. The CDR3 sequence is CASSPTTTSGEETQYF. CDR3 nucleotide sequence: TGCGCCAGCAGCCCGACTACGACTAGCGGGGAAGAGACCCAGTACTTC.

There are many counts of this clonotype. The gene calls are TRBV27 and TRBJ1-6; TRBD1 aligns across 11 bases. V shed 5 bases, J shed 9 bases, and the junction held 6 bases outside the gene matches. The CDR3 loop spans 15 amino acids. CDR1 and CDR2 (germline): MNHEY, SMNVEV (reference sequence). CDR3: CASSPGQGAGSPLHF. For the CDR3, the DNA is TGTGCCAGCAGTCCCGGACAGGGGGCCGGTTCACCCCTCCACTTT.

This clonotype was counted ten times or more. CDR3 coding DNA: TGCAGTGCTAGTGAAGATACCTCCTTCTACGAGCAGTACTTC. It yields the protein CSASEDTSFYEQYF. J is TRBJ2-7 and V is TRBV20-1; D gene unclear. The germline CDR1 and CDR2 sequences are DFQATT and SNEGSKA (reference sequence). The CDR3 spans 14 residues. The V end was cut by 3 bases, the J end by 3 bases, with 15 bases between.

In DNA, the CDR3 is TGTGCCCCCACGAGAATAGGGGGACTAGTAATTCCAAATGAGCAGTTCTTC. Encoded protein: CAPTRIGGLVIPNEQFF. The chain carries TRBV10-3 and TRBJ2-1; TRBD2 agrees at 8 bases. This CDR3 has 17 amino acids. Germline assignment: CDR1 ENHRY and CDR2 SYGVKD. Trimming removed 11 bases from V and 7 bases from J; junction bases left unmatched: 22.

Ten or more counts support this clonotype. This chain connects TRBV6-1 to TRBJ1-5, with D uncertain. V lost 2 bases and J lost 0, with 5 bases in between. The CDR3 extends over 14 amino acids. Germline V gene lookup returns CDR1 MNHNS and CDR2 SASEGT. The CDR3 sequence is CASSELYSNQPQHF. CDR3 nucleotide sequence: TGTGCCAGCAGTGAACTCTATAGCAATCAGCCCCAGCATTTT.

This clonotype was seen ten or more times. This sequence joins TRBV7-9 and TRBJ2-2, with no clear D. V shed 2 bases and J shed 0 bases, with 4 bases lying between them. Germline values: CDR1 SEHNR, CDR2 FQNEAQ (reference sequence). The CDR3 runs to 14 residues. The CDR3 protein is CASSLRPNTGELFF. CDR3 coding DNA: TGTGCCAGCAGCTTACGCCCGAACACCGGGGAGCTGTTTTTT.

A few counts support this clonotype. The chain is built from TRBV12-5 and TRBJ2-1, with TRBD2 identical over 7 bases. In germline, CDR1 is LGHNT, CDR2 FRNRAP. The CDR3 is made up of 15 amino acids. Germline trimming cut 5 bases from V and 6 bases from J; bases unmatched to any gene: 10. The CDR3 coding sequence is TGTGCTAGTGGTCCCGTCGGACTAGAAGTCAATGAGCAGTTCTTC. This codes for CASGPVGLEVNEQFF. Filled out from reference TRBV12-5 and TRBJ2-1, the complete variable domain reads DARVTQTPRHKVTEMGQEVTMRCQPILGHNTVFWYRQTMMQGLELLAYFRNRAPLDDSGMPKDRFSAEMPDATLATLKIQPSEPRDSAVYFCASGPVGLEVNEQFFGPGTRLTVL.

This clonotype occurred many times. The J gene is TRBJ2-5, the V gene TRBV7-2, with D perhaps matching TRBD1 (7 bases). The CDR3 sequence is 15 residues long. In germline, CDR1 is SGHTA, CDR2 FQGNSA. The germline V and J ends were trimmed by 5 bases and 4 bases, with 17 bases remaining between them. CDR3 coding DNA: TGTGCCAGCAGCGCTACGACAGGGACTTCAGAGACCCAGTACTTC. Its protein product is CASSATTGTSETQYF.

The CDR3 DNA reads as TGTGCCTCTTACGGGGCTAGCGGGATCCTGGATGAGCAGTTCTTC. It encodes CASYGASGILDEQFF. The chain is built from TRBV19 and TRBJ2-1; 9 bases line up with TRBD2. V lost 11 bases to trimming and J lost 8 bases; unmatched junction nucleotides: 16. CDR1 LNHDA and CDR2 SQIVND come from the germline V gene (reference sequence). The CDR3 is 15 amino acids.

This clonotype has a count of ten or more. This chain links TRBV27 with TRBJ2-7; D ambiguous. V was shortened by 5 bases and J by 3 bases, with 5 bases between the two germline ends. The V gene's germline CDR1 is MNHEY and CDR2 SMNVEV (reference sequence). The CDR3 spans 11 residues. CDR3: CASSQYYEQYF. In DNA, the CDR3 is TGTGCCAGCAGTCAGTACTACGAGCAGTACTTC.

This chain uses TRBV28 with TRBJ1-1; the D gene is possibly TRBD1 (5 bases). Germline CDR1 is MDHEN and CDR2 is SYDVKM. The CDR3 is made up of 11 amino acids. The V gene lost 8 bases and the J gene lost 6 bases, with 10 bases spanning the gap. The CDR3 reads CASGGTPEAFF. The CDR3 nucleotides are TGTGCCAGCGGAGGGACCCCTGAAGCTTTCTTT.

This rearrangement joins TRBV14 to TRBJ1-1, with D hard to call. The V gene's germline CDR1 is SGHDN and CDR2 FVKESK. V gave up 0 bases and J gave up 6 bases, with 17 bases separating them. The CDR3 length is 16 residues. CDR3 sequence (DNA): TGTGCCAGCAGCCAAGACCCCGTGGGGTTGGTGGCTGAAGCTTTCTTT. It encodes CASSQDPVGLVAEAFF.

V usage is TRBV3-1 and J usage is TRBJ2-5; possibly TRBD2 for D (5 bases). Germline CDR1 is LGHDT and CDR2 is YNNKEL (reference sequence). This CDR3 contains 14 residues. Trimming cost V 4 bases and J 7 bases, with 16 bases left between them. CDR3 DNA: TGTGCCAGCAGCCCCCGCCGGGGTCGCGGGACCCAGTACTTC. It codes for CASSPRRGRGTQYF.

This clonotype was found a few times. The CDR3 protein is CASRGLVSNEQFF. CDR3 sequence (DNA): TGTGCCAGTCGCGGACTAGTGAGCAATGAGCAGTTCTTC. The rearrangement links TRBV27 to TRBJ2-1; 7 positions agree with TRBD2. Germline V gives CDR1 MNHEY, CDR2 SMNVEV (reference sequence). The CDR3 spans 13 residues. With 9 bases clipped from V and 6 bases from J, the junction kept 8 bases outside the gene matches.

V usage is TRBV9 and J usage is TRBJ2-1; 7 nucleotides line up with TRBD2. The CDR3 is made up of 15 amino acids. V trimming: 0 bases; J trimming: 6 bases; junction bases outside the gene matches: 6. CDR1 is SGDLS, CDR2 YYNGEE, per germline. The CDR3 loop is CASSVGGAGSNEQFF. DNA for the CDR3: TGTGCCAGCAGCGTAGGGGGAGCGGGGTCCAATGAGCAGTTCTTC.

V is TRBV20-1 and J is TRBJ2-7, with 8 positions matching TRBD2. The CDR3 extends over 14 amino acids. Germline V gene lookup returns CDR1 DFQATT and CDR2 SNEGSKA (reference sequence). J lost 3 bases, V lost 3 bases, and 7 bases had no gene match. The CDR3 spells CSASGGGVSYEQYF. For the CDR3, the DNA is TGCAGTGCTAGCGGGGGGGGTGTAAGCTACGAGCAGTACTTC.

The sample holds a few counts of this clonotype. This chain connects TRBV20-1 to TRBJ1-2; 8 nucleotides agree with TRBD1. Germline V gives CDR1 DFQATT, CDR2 SNEGSKA (reference sequence). CDR3 length: 14 amino acids. Trimming cost V 0 bases and J 4 bases; bases outside gene matches: 4. CDR3 DNA sequence: TGCAGTGCTAGAGATACTGACAGGGGCTATGGCTACACCTTC. The encoded protein is CSARDTDRGYGYTF.

The J gene is TRBJ2-4, the V gene TRBV4-3, with 12 bases identical to TRBD1. CDR1 is LGHNA, CDR2 YSLEER, per germline. J lost 9 bases, V lost 4 bases, and 7 bases had no gene match. The CDR3 length is 15 residues. CDR3 loop: CASSPGTGGAGIQYF. Written as DNA, the CDR3 is TGCGCCAGCAGCCCAGGGACAGGGGGCGCGGGCATTCAGTACTTC.

This clonotype was seen at least ten times. The chain employs TRBV29-1 and TRBJ2-3, with 8 bases aligning to TRBD1. There are 13 residues in the CDR3. CDR1 and CDR2 from the germline V gene are SQVTM and ANQGSEA. V gave up 7 bases and J gave up 0 bases; unmatched junction bases: 3. CDR3 nucleotide sequence: TGCAGCGCGGACAGGGAGAGCACAGATACGCAGTATTTT. Its translation is CSADRESTDTQYF.

CDR3 sequence reads: CASSQGTGTGVETQYF. CDR3 sequence (DNA): TGTGCCAGCAGTCAAGGGACAGGGACGGGGGTAGAGACCCAGTACTTC. The chain employs TRBV6-1 and TRBJ2-5; TRBD1 agrees at 9 bases. The CDR3 extends over 16 amino acids. Germline-derived CDR1 and CDR2 are MNHNS and SASEGT. Unmatched junction bases numbered 11, after V lost 5 bases and J lost 4 bases.